These 3 T cell receptor beta chains were all obtained from the same sample, sequenced in a study of blood T cell repertoires in COVID-19. Sequencing was performed with immunoSEQ multiplex PCR; in TCRdb, only in-frame clones are kept and a portion is missing. This table holds about 170,000 clones, roughly 89% found once. Sequenced sample: peripheral blood. Receptors were obtained from a man between 18 and 35 years old with active or convalescent COVID-19.

The genes are TRBV7-8 and TRBJ1-5, with a possible D match to TRBD1 (6 bases). Between the trimmed V and J ends, which lost 4 bases and 3 bases, there was a span of 16 bases. CDR3 size: 16 residues. Germline assignment: CDR1 SGHVS and CDR2 FQNEAQ. The CDR3 nucleotides read TGTGCCAGCAGCTATGGGACAAAAAGAATCAATCAGCCCCAGCATTTT. It yields the protein CASSYGTKRINQPQHF.

This chain uses TRBV5-4 with TRBJ2-6, with unresolved D. V lost 6 bases and J 0 bases, leaving 13 bases between the germline ends. CDR1 and CDR2 (germline): SGHNT, YYREEE (reference sequence). The CDR3 covers 16 residues. CDR3 in amino acids: CASTLNAVSGANVLTF. The DNA of the CDR3 is TGTGCCAGCACCCTGAACGCAGTCTCTGGGGCCAACGTCCTGACTTTC.

This clone occurred once. The chain carries TRBV7-3 and TRBJ2-7, with 7 positions matching TRBD2. The germline V gene has CDR1 SGHTA and CDR2 FQGTGA. V gave up 1 base and J gave up 3 bases; unmatched junction bases: 6. This CDR3 comprises 15 residues. The CDR3 loop is CASSLNSAGDYEQYF. In DNA, the CDR3 is TGTGCCAGCAGCTTAAACAGTGCGGGAGACTACGAGCAGTACTTC.